These 17 T cell receptor beta chains share one sample of origin, sequenced in a study of blood T cell repertoires in COVID-19 (dated by TCRdb to 2019 to 2021). Libraries were prepared through the immunoSEQ multiplex PCR assay. TCRdb provides this immuneACCESS table in a form limited to in-frame rearrangements. Some clones are lacking; in checked studies, under half of them reflect an unresolved V gene, and why the rest are absent is not known. For this sample the table gives under 200,000 clones, of which around 75% were detected only once. 6% of the sample goes to the ten largest clones. What was sequenced was peripheral blood. These receptors were obtained from a woman between 40 and 50 years old with COVID-19, enrolled during active disease.

Notes on this clone: Within the sample, other DNA sequences also encode this same CDR3. This sequence joins TRBV29-1 and TRBJ2-7; possible D gene TRBD1, 5 bases. The V end was cut by 7 bases, the J end by 2 bases, with 12 bases between. CDR3 size: 12 residues. The germline CDR1 and CDR2 sequences are SQVTM and ANQGSEA. The CDR3 bases are TGCAGCGGGGGTCAAGGGGCCTACGAGCAGTACTTC. Residues: CSGGQGAYEQYF.

This clone was picked up one time. The chain combines TRBV7-8 with TRBJ2-3; 8 bases match TRBD2. Germline V gene lookup returns CDR1 SGHVS and CDR2 FQNEAQ. Unmatched junction bases numbered 12, after V lost 2 bases and J lost 5 bases. The CDR3 extends over 17 amino acids. This CDR3 is CASSLYEAGAAGDTQYF. The CDR3 DNA sequence: TGTGCCAGCAGCTTATACGAAGCGGGGGCAGCTGGAGATACGCAGTATTTT. Complete variable domain (other parts from reference TRBV7-8 and TRBJ2-3): GAGVSQSPRYKVAKRGQDVALRCDPISGHVSLFWYQQALGQGPEFLTYFQNEAQLDKSGLPSDRFFAERPEGSVSTLKIQRTQQEDSAVYLCASSLYEAGAAGDTQYFGPGTRLTVL.

V and J are TRBV4-1 and TRBJ1-1; weak D call: TRBD1 (6 bases). V gave up 1 base and J gave up 4 bases, with 16 bases separating them. The CDR3 extends over 16 amino acids. Germline V CDR1 and CDR2: MGHRA, YSYEKL. For the CDR3, the DNA is TGCGCCAGCAGCCAAGGTAGGGGGATAATTATCACTGAAGCTTTCTTT. Protein: CASSQGRGIIITEAFF.

The chain has TRBV10-1 and TRBJ2-3; TRBD2 aligns across 7 bases. The CDR3 is made up of 17 amino acids. Germline V gene lookup returns CDR1 WNHNN and CDR2 SYGVQD (reference sequence). V gave up 8 bases and J gave up 0 bases; unmatched junction bases: 14. The CDR3 region has the DNA TGCGCCAGCTCAGTTGGTGGAGCGGGATTTAGCACAGATACGCAGTATTTT. Translated: CASSVGGAGFSTDTQYF.

The chain has TRBV5-5 and TRBJ1-5, with D possibly being TRBD1 (5 bases). Germline V gene lookup returns CDR1 SGHKS and CDR2 YYEKEE (reference sequence). This CDR3 has 15 amino acids. Trimming pared 1 base from V and 4 bases from J, leaving 12 bases between. Written as DNA, the CDR3 is TGTGCCAGCAGCTTGCAGGGAAGGCTGAATCAGCCCCAGCATTTT. Protein: CASSLQGRLNQPQHF.

V gene TRBV27 combines with J gene TRBJ2-7; 11 nucleotides align to TRBD2. This CDR3 region has 13 residues. J gave up 5 bases and V 6 bases, and 3 bases lay outside the gene matches. CDR1 and CDR2 (germline): MNHEY, SMNVEV (reference sequence). This CDR3 reads CASSGLAGHEQYF. CDR3 nucleotide sequence: TGTGCCAGCAGCGGACTAGCGGGCCACGAGCAGTACTTC.

The CDR3 sequence: CASSPRSGHTDTQYF. For the CDR3, the DNA is TGTGCCAGCAGTCCCCGTTCAGGGCACACAGATACGCAGTATTTT. This chain uses TRBV6-6 with TRBJ2-3; maybe TRBD1 (5 bases). This CDR3 is 15 amino acids long. CDR1 is MNHNY, CDR2 SVGAGI, per germline (reference sequence). V gave up 5 bases and J gave up 2 bases, with 14 bases separating them.

This clone was detected a few times. V and J are TRBV9 and TRBJ2-1; 9 bases match TRBD2. The CDR3 totals 13 residues. CDR1 and CDR2 (germline): SGDLS, YYNGEE. V lost 6 bases, J lost 6 bases, and 4 bases stayed unmatched. CDR3 bases: TGTGCCAGCAACGGCGGGAGGGTCAATGAGCAGTTCTTC. This sequence encodes CASNGGRVNEQFF.

V and J are TRBV28 and TRBJ2-7, with 9 positions matching TRBD2. The CDR3 sequence is 14 residues long. The J segment lost 5 bases and the V segment lost 4 bases, leaving 6 bases of the junction unmatched. In germline, CDR1 is MDHEN, CDR2 SYDVKM. The CDR3 DNA reads as TGTGCCAGCAGTTCTTTAGCGGGAGTTAACGAGCAGTACTTC. It is translated as CASSSLAGVNEQYF.

This chain connects TRBV11-2 to TRBJ2-7, with D possibly TRBD1 on 5 matching bases. The CDR3 runs 15 residues. Germline V gives CDR1 SGHAT, CDR2 FQNNGV. V gave up 5 bases and J gave up 4 bases, with 18 bases separating them. CDR3 bases: TGTGCCAGCAGCCTCCCCGACAGTCCCCCTTACGAGCAGTACTTC. This codes for CASSLPDSPPYEQYF.

This chain joins TRBV5-1 and TRBJ2-3; 7 nucleotides align to TRBD2. The CDR3 totals 16 residues. V was clipped by 0 bases and J by 1 base; unmatched bases: 5. From germline, CDR1 is SGHRS and CDR2 YFSETQ. The CDR3 sequence is CASSLGQRGGTDTQYF. CDR3 nucleotides: TGCGCCAGCAGCTTGGGCCAGCGGGGAGGCACAGATACGCAGTATTTT.

This chain connects TRBV15 to TRBJ2-1, with D perhaps TRBD2 (6 bases). CDR1 and CDR2 from the germline V gene are LNHNV and YYDKDF (reference sequence). V lost 3 bases, J lost 9 bases, and 24 bases lay in between. This CDR3 comprises 17 residues. The CDR3 sequence is CATSSGRLGSRLGEQFF. As DNA, the CDR3 is TGTGCCACCAGCAGCGGAAGACTAGGAAGTCGTCTTGGTGAGCAGTTCTTC.

This clone was detected only once. The chain carries TRBV3-1 (or the pseudogene TRBV3-2) and TRBJ1-3; 7 bases fit TRBD1. The length of the CDR3 is 16 residues. Trimming took 0 bases from V and 1 from J; bases not matched to a gene: 3. Germline assignment: CDR1 LGHDT and CDR2 YNNKEL (reference sequence). This CDR3 reads CASSQDRTGSGNTIYF. CDR3 nucleotides: TGTGCCAGCAGCCAAGATAGGACAGGATCTGGAAACACCATATATTTT.

The gene calls are TRBV7-9 and TRBJ2-1, with D possibly being TRBD1 (5 bases). The CDR3 totals 14 residues. Trimming shortened V by 4 bases and J by 7 bases, and 14 bases separated the two germline ends. Germline values: CDR1 SEHNR, CDR2 FQNEAQ (reference sequence). The CDR3 protein is CASSSYHRLNEQFF. The CDR3 region has the DNA TGTGCCAGCAGCTCCTACCACAGGCTAAATGAGCAGTTCTTC. Variable domain in full (rest from reference TRBV7-9 and TRBJ2-1): DTGVSQNPRHKITKRGQNVTFRCDPISEHNRLYWYRQTLGQGPEFLTYFQNEAQLEKSRLLSDRFSAERPKGSFSTLEIQRTEQGDSAMYLCASSSYHRLNEQFFGPGTRLTVL.

The chain links TRBV11-3 to TRBJ2-1, with D perhaps matching TRBD2 (6 bases). Between the trimmed V and J ends, which lost 5 bases and 7 bases, there was a span of 18 bases. The CDR3 length is 15 residues. From germline, CDR1 is SGHNT and CDR2 YENEEA. DNA for the CDR3: TGTGCCAGCAGCAACCGGCGTGGAGGGGTAAATGAGCAGTTCTTC. Translation gives CASSNRRGGVNEQFF.

The J gene is TRBJ2-7, the V gene TRBV18; 8 bases match TRBD1. There are 14 residues in the CDR3. With 4 bases clipped from V and 1 base from J, the junction kept 3 bases outside the gene matches. In germline, CDR1 is KGHSH, CDR2 LQKENI. The CDR3 reads CASSLGQGSYEQYF. The CDR3 DNA is TGTGCCAGCTCACTCGGACAGGGATCCTACGAGCAGTACTTC. The full variable domain, completed using reference TRBV18 and TRBJ2-7, is NAGVMQNPRHLVRRRGQEARLRCSPMKGHSHVYWYRQLPEEGLKFMVYLQKENIIDESGMPKERFSAEFPKEGPSILRIQQVVRGDSAAYFCASSLGQGSYEQYFGPGTRLTVT.

The chain couples TRBV5-1 to TRBJ2-7, with 7 bases matching TRBD1. Germline trimming cut 4 bases from V and 1 base from J; bases unmatched to any gene: 5. Germline V CDR1 and CDR2: SGHRS, YFSETQ. This CDR3 is 14 amino acids long. For the CDR3, the DNA is TGCGCCAGCAGCAAACCGGGACAGTCCTACGAGCAGTACTTC. It yields the protein CASSKPGQSYEQYF.